This passage covers 10 T cell receptor beta chains from one sample sequenced in a study of early T cells in non-severe SARS-CoV-2 infection. TCRdb fed the 5' RACE reads into MiXCR, producing one record per CDR3 protein. The table lists approximately 70,000 distinct CDR3 sequences, around 12% of them singletons. The sequenced material came from whole blood. The receptors stem from an adult who was a healthcare worker with PCR-confirmed SARS-CoV-2 infection or an uninfected control (not recorded which).

In regard to this clonotype: Germline is not matched at one junction end, which may reflect a read error. The chain is built from TRBV7-7 and TRBJ2-5; 7 positions agree with TRBD1. CDR1 and CDR2 (germline): SSHAT, FNYEAQ (reference sequence). The CDR3 extends over 13 amino acids. The CDR3 spells CAGSLDREEAQYF. The CDR3 DNA reads as TGTGCTGGCAGCTTAGACAGGGAAGAGGCCCAGTACTTC.

The table lists this clonotype with many counts. V is TRBV6-1 and J is TRBJ1-5; D unclear. The CDR3 has 16 amino acids. Germline CDR1 is MNHNS and CDR2 is SASEGT. V gave up 4 bases and J gave up 0 bases, with 13 bases separating them. CDR3 in amino acids: CASSVEGPYSNQPQHF. CDR3 sequence (DNA): TGTGCCAGCAGTGTGGAGGGTCCTTATAGCAATCAGCCCCAGCATTTT.

This clonotype appeared many times. This chain links TRBV20-1 with TRBJ2-1; TRBD1 aligns across 11 bases. CDR3 length: 12 residues. Germline V gene lookup returns CDR1 DFQATT and CDR2 SNEGSKA (reference sequence). The V and J ends lost 5 bases and 10 bases, in that order; junction bases with no gene match: 4. The CDR3 DNA is TGCAGTGCTGGACAGGGGGCAGGGGAGCAGTTCTTC. As protein: CSAGQGAGEQFF.

The chain combines TRBV25-1 with TRBJ2-2, with 8 bases matching TRBD2. Germline V gene sequence: CDR1 MGHDK, CDR2 SYGVNS. V was pared by 4 bases and J by 5 bases, with 3 bases of the junction left unmatched. The CDR3 has 14 amino acids. The chain's CDR3 is CASSASGGTGELFF. Here the CDR3 DNA reads TGTGCCAGCAGTGCAAGCGGGGGTACCGGGGAGCTGTTTTTT.

The V call is TRBV2, the J call TRBJ2-6; D unclear. Between the trimmed V and J ends, which lost 5 bases and 0 bases, there was a span of 11 bases. Germline V CDR1 and CDR2: SNHLY, FYNNEI. CDR3 length equals 16 residues. CDR3 protein: CASSSLRGSGANVLTF. The CDR3 DNA reads TGTGCCAGCAGTTCTCTCCGCGGCTCTGGGGCCAACGTCCTGACTTTC.

The J gene is TRBJ2-1, the V gene TRBV29-1; D possibly uses TRBD1 or TRBD2 (5 bases each). V was clipped by 1 base and J by 0 bases, with 13 bases between them. This CDR3 is 16 amino acids long. Germline V CDR1 and CDR2: SQVTM, ANQGSEA. CDR3 coding DNA: TGCAGCGTTGAAGGGCACGGGACGGACTCCTACAATGAGCAGTTCTTC. The encoded protein is CSVEGHGTDSYNEQFF.

The chain uses TRBV20-1 and TRBJ2-7; 7 positions agree with TRBD1. The germline gives CDR1 DFQATT, CDR2 SNEGSKA (reference sequence). This CDR3 has 14 residues. Unmatched junction bases numbered 5, after V lost 0 bases and J lost 3 bases. The CDR3 loop reads CSARDKGQLYEQYF. The CDR3 bases are TGCAGTGCTAGAGATAAGGGACAGCTCTACGAGCAGTACTTC.

The V and J genes are TRBV2 and TRBJ1-2; D is unclear. This CDR3 has 15 residues. The V end lost 2 bases, the J end lost 5 bases, and 15 bases lay between the germline ends. CDR1 and CDR2 (germline): SNHLY, FYNNEI. CDR3 nucleotides: TGTGCCAGCAGTGAACGATCGGACTGGACTTATGGCTACACCTTC. Its protein is CASSERSDWTYGYTF.

This chain joins TRBV20-1 and TRBJ2-2; the D gene is possibly TRBD2 (6 bases). The CDR3 runs 15 residues. Germline V gene data show CDR1 as DFQATT and CDR2 as SNEGSKA (reference sequence). Trimming pared 0 bases from V and 3 bases from J, leaving 11 bases between. The CDR3, as DNA: TGCAGTGCTAGAGATTGGACGGGGGACACCGGGGAGCTGTTTTTT. Translated: CSARDWTGDTGELFF.

This clonotype was picked up many times. V is TRBV29-1 and J is TRBJ2-3; D possibly corresponds to TRBD1 (5 bases). The ends were cut back, 0 bases at V and 1 base at J, with 5 bases in the middle. Germline V lookup: CDR1 SQVTM, CDR2 ANQGSEA. This CDR3 has 13 amino acids. As DNA, the CDR3 is TGCAGCGTTGAAGACAGGGGCACAGATACGCAGTATTTT. Translating it yields CSVEDRGTDTQYF.